These T cell receptor beta chains were read from a single sample in a study of control samples from healthy donors and cancer patients. Method: immunoSEQ multiplex PCR; TCRdb's copy keeps in-frame clones and lacks some. The table lists about 51,000 clones, over 70% of them singletons. The material sequenced was blood. The source is a man in his 70s in good health. Both conserved end residues are trimmed from each CDR3. The order of the fields is V gene, CDR3 protein.

TRBV28,ASSRGGTGSEAF
TRBV24-1,ATSDGLASLGTDTQY
TRBV2,ASSDRSGGNSPLH
TRBV2,ASFSPGLEQY
TRBV27,ASSPASGRLHEQF
TRBV7-3,ASSLTGGQTSTDTQY
TRBV14,ASSPLIGANTEAF
TRBV9,ASSVGTAYQETQY
TRBV28,ASRRPYIFSNQPQH
TRBV4-1,ASSQVSGNEKLF
TRBV28,ASSSVRQGMNIQY
TRBV10-2,ASRNRRRSGANVLT
TRBV5-1,ASSPTGGFQPQH
TRBV18,ASSPRTGNTEAF
TRBV30,AWSRPSSGNTIY
TRBV12-3/TRBV12-4,ASSFGGSGYT
TRBV7-5,ARSLEGSYQETQY
TRBV28,ASSFAGLSSYNEQF
TRBV5-8,ASSFRGLSNQPQH
TRBV11-3,ASSLIGYTGELF
TRBV29-1,SSDGNSYNEQF
TRBV28,ASRPPGPEAF
TRBV7-8,ASSLARSTDTQY
TRBV7-9,ASSLNSNTGELF
TRBV28,ASSPVGWDEKLF
TRBV10-2,ASSPWGTEAF
TRBV5-1,ASSREGGLGQPQH
TRBV28,ASSRTGTGIHEQY